Shown below are 17 T cell receptor beta chains from a single sample sequenced in a study of T cells in localized non-small cell lung cancer. TCRdb's table, derived via immunoSEQ multiplex PCR, lists solely in-frame clones and lacks some. The sample lists tens of thousands of clones; roughly 90% were seen once. This specimen consisted of PBMCs, obtained before any cancer treatment. These receptors originate from a man between 40 and 69 years old with stage II lung adenocarcinoma.

The J gene is TRBJ2-7, the V gene TRBV9; D may be TRBD2 (5 bases). V dropped 3 bases and J dropped 5 bases, with 9 bases sitting between them. CDR1 is SGDLS, CDR2 YYNGEE, per germline. This CDR3 comprises 12 residues. CDR3 region: CASSGTFDEQYF. The CDR3 nucleotides read TGTGCCAGCAGCGGGACTTTCGACGAGCAGTACTTC.

This clone was recorded once. This chain joins TRBV30 and TRBJ2-1; the D gene is possibly TRBD2 (6 bases). The length of the CDR3 is 14 residues. Germline assignment: CDR1 GTSNPN and CDR2 SVGIG (reference sequence). The germline V and J ends were trimmed by 4 bases and 1 base, with 11 bases remaining between them. CDR3 amino acids: CAWIRTISYNEQFF. CDR3 DNA sequence: TGTGCCTGGATTCGGACTATTTCCTACAATGAGCAGTTCTTC.

As concerns this clone: Germline is not matched at one junction end, which may reflect a read error. CDR3 protein: CASSSSCEQYF. The CDR3, as DNA: TGTGCCAGCAGCTCCTCCTGCGAGCAGTACTTC. The chain couples TRBV5-6 to TRBJ2-7; unclear D gene. The CDR3 has 11 residues. Germline V gene data show CDR1 as SGHDT and CDR2 as YYEEEE.

This rearrangement joins TRBV30 to TRBJ2-5; TRBD1 aligns across 8 bases. This CDR3 has 13 residues. Germline trimming cut 3 bases from V and 5 bases from J; bases unmatched to any gene: 5. Germline V gives CDR1 GTSNPN, CDR2 SVGIG (reference sequence). CDR3 nucleotides: TGTGCCTGGAGCCAGGGGGCCCGGGAGACCCAGTACTTC. Encoded protein: CAWSQGARETQYF.

This clone was observed a few times. The V and J genes are TRBV18 and TRBJ1-6, with TRBD1 matching over 8 bases. V was clipped by 1 base and J by 5 bases; unmatched bases: 1. The CDR3 totals 15 residues. Germline V gene lookup returns CDR1 KGHSH and CDR2 LQKENI. The chain's CDR3 is CASSPQTGDNSPLHF. DNA for the CDR3: TGTGCCAGCTCACCACAGACAGGGGATAATTCACCCCTCCACTTT.

This chain links TRBV18 with TRBJ1-2; 8 nucleotides match TRBD1. V gave up 2 bases and J gave up 8 bases; unmatched junction bases: 13. Germline CDR1 and CDR2: KGHSH and LQKENI. The CDR3 covers 16 residues. The CDR3: CASSPGPGQASRGYTF. CDR3 coding DNA: TGTGCCAGCTCACCAGGACCGGGACAGGCCAGTAGGGGCTACACCTTC.

This rearrangement joins TRBV30 to TRBJ2-1, with 9 bases identical to TRBD2. V dropped 0 bases and J dropped 9; count of bases not matched to a gene: 6. Germline V gene data show CDR1 as GTSNPN and CDR2 as SVGIG (reference sequence). This CDR3 is 14 amino acids long. Written as DNA, the CDR3 is TGTGCCTGGAGTGTAGGGCTAGCGGGACTTGAGCAGTTCTTC. Amino acids: CAWSVGLAGLEQFF.

The chain carries TRBV5-1 and TRBJ2-7, with 8 bases that match TRBD1. V shed 1 base and J 3 bases; nucleotides not matched to a gene: 6. CDR3 length: 15 amino acids. CDR1 and CDR2 from the germline V gene are SGHRS and YFSETQ. DNA of the CDR3: TGCGCCAGCAGCTTGACGCAGGGGGCGGGCTACGAGCAGTACTTC. Translation: CASSLTQGAGYEQYF.

The V and J genes are TRBV6-5 and TRBJ2-7, with 7 bases matching TRBD2. The germline V gene has CDR1 MNHEY and CDR2 SVGAGI. The CDR3 sequence is 14 residues long. Trimming took 8 bases from V and 7 from J; bases not matched to a gene: 14. CDR3: CASERAGINGEQYF. The CDR3 bases are TGTGCCAGCGAACGAGCGGGGATTAATGGGGAGCAGTACTTC.

The chain is built from TRBV6-5 and TRBJ1-2, with 9 bases lining up with TRBD1. Germline assignment: CDR1 MNHEY and CDR2 SVGAGI. V shed 0 bases, J shed 5 bases, and the junction held 7 bases outside the gene matches. The CDR3 is 16 amino acids. CDR3 in amino acids: CASSYSRGTGKYGYTF. As DNA, the CDR3 is TGTGCCAGCAGTTACTCGAGAGGGACAGGGAAGTATGGCTACACCTTC.

The chain joins TRBV19 to TRBJ1-2; D remains ambiguous. V was trimmed by 3 bases and J by 3 bases, leaving 5 bases between them. CDR3 length equals 12 residues. Germline CDR1 and CDR2: LNHDA and SQIVND (reference sequence). CDR3: CASSMTDYGYTF. Written as DNA, the CDR3 is TGTGCCAGTAGTATGACTGACTATGGCTACACCTTC. The full variable domain, in which reference TRBV19 and TRBJ1-2 provide the parts outside the CDR3, is DGGITQSPKYLFRKEGQNVTLSCEQNLNHDAMYWYRQDPGQGLRLIYYSQIVNDFQKGDIAEGYSVSREKKESFPLTVTSAQKNPTAFYLCASSMTDYGYTFGSGTRLTVV.

This chain joins TRBV27 and TRBJ1-1, with 7 bases lining up with TRBD1. CDR1 MNHEY and CDR2 SMNVEV come from the germline V gene (reference sequence). The CDR3 has 13 residues. V gave up 6 bases and J gave up 1 base; unmatched junction bases: 2. CDR3 sequence (DNA): TGTGCCAGCAGGAGGACAGGGAACACTGAAGCTTTCTTT. This codes for CASRRTGNTEAFF.

The V and J genes are TRBV11-2 and TRBJ2-5, with unresolved D. TRBJ2-7 explains the end of the DNA better; the J call may be wrong. Germline V gene data show CDR1 as SGHAT and CDR2 as FQNNGV. The CDR3 is made up of 12 amino acids. The CDR3: CASSLRVHEQYF. The CDR3 nucleotides read TGTGCCAGCAGCCTTCGGGTCCACGAGCAGTACTTC.

The sample holds a few counts of this clone. This chain connects TRBV18 to TRBJ1-5, with 10 nucleotides matching TRBD1. CDR1 KGHSH and CDR2 LQKENI come from the germline V gene. Trimming took 4 bases from V and 4 from J; bases not matched to a gene: 10. CDR3 length: 17 residues. CDR3: CASSLQGTGDRNQPQHF. The CDR3 DNA sequence: TGTGCCAGCTCACTACAGGGGACAGGGGATCGGAATCAGCCCCAGCATTTT. Looking up the rest from reference TRBV18 and TRBJ1-5 gives the full variable domain: NAGVMQNPRHLVRRRGQEARLRCSPMKGHSHVYWYRQLPEEGLKFMVYLQKENIIDESGMPKERFSAEFPKEGPSILRIQQVVRGDSAAYFCASSLQGTGDRNQPQHFGDGTRLSIL.

This sequence joins TRBV10-2 and TRBJ2-5; D is undetermined. Germline V gives CDR1 WSHSY, CDR2 SAAADI. CDR3 length: 11 amino acids. The V end was cut by 0 bases, the J end by 7 bases, with 3 bases between. CDR3 region: CASSESGTQYF. The CDR3 DNA is TGCGCCAGCAGTGAGTCTGGGACCCAGTACTTC.

The chain is built from TRBV28 and TRBJ1-2; TRBD1 is a possible D gene (5 bases). CDR3 length: 14 amino acids. Trimming took 3 bases from V and 0 from J, leaving 8 bases between them. CDR1 and CDR2 (germline): MDHEN, SYDVKM. The CDR3 DNA reads TGTGCCAGCAGTTTCGGGGGAGCTAACTATGGCTACACCTTC. Protein sequence: CASSFGGANYGYTF.

About this clone: The junction and the germline gene differ at one end; a read error may be behind it. The V gene is TRBV18, the J gene TRBJ2-2; 9 bases align to TRBD2. Germline V CDR1 and CDR2: KGHSH, LQKENI. This CDR3 has 13 amino acids. The CDR3 loop reads CASGTVETGELFF. CDR3 nucleotide sequence: TGCGCTAGCGGGACCGTTGAGACCGGGGAGCTGTTTTTT.